This passage covers 3 T cell receptor beta chains from one sample sequenced in a study of cytomegalovirus exposure and HLA in healthy donors. The PCR made use of 60 Vbeta and 13 Jbeta primers. The table came from immunoSEQ multiplex PCR; TCRdb's copy has only in-frame clones and leaves some out. The table lists under 200,000 clones, 82% of them singletons. Material for sequencing was PBMCs. The receptors shown here come from a woman between 18 and 29 years old in good health and CMV-seronegative.

The rearrangement uses TRBV2 and TRBJ2-1; the match to TRBD2 covers 10 bases. The CDR3 loop spans 15 amino acids. Per germline, CDR1 SNHLY and CDR2 FYNNEI. Unmatched junction bases numbered 5, after V lost 6 bases and J lost 3 bases. The CDR3: CASRRGTSDYNEQFF. In DNA, the CDR3 is TGTGCCAGCAGGCGGGGGACTAGCGACTACAATGAGCAGTTCTTC.

The chain recombines TRBV25-1 with TRBJ1-6; no definite D call. V was trimmed by 9 bases and J by 6 bases, leaving 6 bases between them. Germline values: CDR1 MGHDK, CDR2 SYGVNS. The CDR3 is made up of 11 amino acids. The CDR3 region is CARELNSPLHF. The CDR3 region has the DNA TGTGCCAGAGAGCTTAATTCACCCCTCCACTTT.

This clone showed up just a few times. The CDR3 DNA reads as TGCGCCAGCAGCTCGCGACTCAGGGGGGCTTTAAACGGCTACACCTTC. It is translated as CASSSRLRGALNGYTF. The chain employs TRBV5-1 and TRBJ1-2; 7 bases fit TRBD1. Germline V lookup: CDR1 SGHRS, CDR2 YFSETQ. The length of the CDR3 is 16 residues. The J segment lost 8 bases and the V segment lost 3 bases, leaving 16 bases of the junction unmatched.